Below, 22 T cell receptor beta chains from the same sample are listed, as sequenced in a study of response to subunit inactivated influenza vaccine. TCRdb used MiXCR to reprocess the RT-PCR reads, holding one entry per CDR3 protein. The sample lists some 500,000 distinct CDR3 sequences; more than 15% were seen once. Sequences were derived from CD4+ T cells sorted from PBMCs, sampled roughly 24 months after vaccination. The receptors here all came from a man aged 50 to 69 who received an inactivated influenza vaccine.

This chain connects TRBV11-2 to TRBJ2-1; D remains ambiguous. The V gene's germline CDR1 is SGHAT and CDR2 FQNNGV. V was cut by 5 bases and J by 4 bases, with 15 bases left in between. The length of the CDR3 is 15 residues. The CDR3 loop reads CASSHYKGPYNEQFF. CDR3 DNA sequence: TGTGCCAGCAGCCACTACAAAGGGCCGTACAATGAGCAGTTCTTC.

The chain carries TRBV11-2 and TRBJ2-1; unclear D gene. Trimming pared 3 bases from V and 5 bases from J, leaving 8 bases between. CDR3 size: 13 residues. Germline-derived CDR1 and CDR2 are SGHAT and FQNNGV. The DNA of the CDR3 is TGTGCCAGCAGCTTCTCGAATAACAATGAGCAGTTCTTC. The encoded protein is CASSFSNNNEQFF.

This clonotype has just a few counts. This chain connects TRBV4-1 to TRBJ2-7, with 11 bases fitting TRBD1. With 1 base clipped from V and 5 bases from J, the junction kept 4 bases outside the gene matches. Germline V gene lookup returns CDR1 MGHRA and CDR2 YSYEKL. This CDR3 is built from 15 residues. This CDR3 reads CASSQGTGGQDEQYF. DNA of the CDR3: TGCGCCAGCAGCCAAGGGACAGGGGGCCAGGACGAGCAGTACTTC.

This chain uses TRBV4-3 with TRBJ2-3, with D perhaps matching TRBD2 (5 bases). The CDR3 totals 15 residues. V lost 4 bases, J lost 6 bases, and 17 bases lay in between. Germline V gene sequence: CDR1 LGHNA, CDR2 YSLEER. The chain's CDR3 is CASSLGGSPGDTQYF. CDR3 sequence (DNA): TGCGCCAGCAGCCTTGGAGGTTCCCCGGGGGATACGCAGTATTTT.

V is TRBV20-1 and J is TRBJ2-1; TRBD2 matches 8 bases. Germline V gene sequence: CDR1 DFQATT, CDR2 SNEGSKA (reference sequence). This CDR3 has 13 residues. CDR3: CSGWRGEYNEQFF. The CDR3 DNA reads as TGCAGCGGATGGCGGGGGGAGTACAATGAGCAGTTCTTC.

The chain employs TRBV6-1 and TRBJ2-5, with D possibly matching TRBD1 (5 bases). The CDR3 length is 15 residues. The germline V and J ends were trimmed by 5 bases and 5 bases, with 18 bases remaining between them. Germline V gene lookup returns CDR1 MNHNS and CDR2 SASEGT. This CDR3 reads CASSLYPGMWETQYF. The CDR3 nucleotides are TGTGCCAGCAGTCTATACCCAGGGATGTGGGAGACCCAGTACTTC.

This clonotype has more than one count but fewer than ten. This CDR3 reads CSEGQGGYGYTF. In DNA form, the CDR3 reads TGCAGTGAGGGACAGGGAGGCTATGGCTACACCTTC. The chain links TRBV20-1 to TRBJ1-2, with TRBD1 identical over 9 bases. V shed 7 bases, J shed 4 bases, and the junction held 4 bases outside the gene matches. This CDR3 region has 12 residues. CDR1 is DFQATT, CDR2 SNEGSKA, per germline (reference sequence).

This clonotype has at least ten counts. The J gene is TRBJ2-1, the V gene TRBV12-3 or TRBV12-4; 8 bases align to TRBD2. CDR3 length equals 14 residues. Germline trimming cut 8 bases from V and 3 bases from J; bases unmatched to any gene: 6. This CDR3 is CASGISGDYNEQFF. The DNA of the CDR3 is TGTGCCAGCGGAATTAGCGGGGACTACAATGAGCAGTTCTTC.

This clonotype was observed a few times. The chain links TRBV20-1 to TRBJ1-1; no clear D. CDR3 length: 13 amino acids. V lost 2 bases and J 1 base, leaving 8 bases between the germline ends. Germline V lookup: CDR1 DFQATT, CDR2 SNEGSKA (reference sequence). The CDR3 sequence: CSARPVPNTEAFF. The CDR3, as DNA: TGCAGTGCTAGACCCGTCCCGAACACTGAAGCTTTCTTT.

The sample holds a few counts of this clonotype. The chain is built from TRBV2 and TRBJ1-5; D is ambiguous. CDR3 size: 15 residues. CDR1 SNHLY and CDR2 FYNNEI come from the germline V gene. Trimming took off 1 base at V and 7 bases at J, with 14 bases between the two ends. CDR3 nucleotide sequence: TGTGCCAGCAGTGAAGTTCCCCCACTAGGGCAGCCCCAGCATTTT. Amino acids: CASSEVPPLGQPQHF.

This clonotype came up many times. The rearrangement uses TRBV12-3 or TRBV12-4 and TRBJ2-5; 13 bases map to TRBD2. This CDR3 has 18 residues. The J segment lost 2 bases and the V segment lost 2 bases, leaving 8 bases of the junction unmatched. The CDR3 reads CASSLRTGTSGVQETQYF. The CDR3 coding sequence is TGTGCCAGCAGTTTACGTACCGGGACTAGCGGGGTACAAGAGACCCAGTACTTC.

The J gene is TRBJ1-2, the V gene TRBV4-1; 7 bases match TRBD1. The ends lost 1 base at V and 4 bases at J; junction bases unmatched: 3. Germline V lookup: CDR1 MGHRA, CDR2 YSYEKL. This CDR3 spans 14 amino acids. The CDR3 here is CASSQGYRGYGYTF. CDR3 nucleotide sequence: TGCGCCAGCAGCCAAGGGTACAGGGGCTATGGCTACACCTTC.

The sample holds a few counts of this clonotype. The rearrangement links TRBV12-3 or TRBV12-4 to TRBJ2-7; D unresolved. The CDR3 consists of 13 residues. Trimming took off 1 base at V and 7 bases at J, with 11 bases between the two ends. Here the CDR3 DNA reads TGTGCCAGCAGTTTAGTTCGGATCCGGGAGCAGTACTTC. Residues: CASSLVRIREQYF.

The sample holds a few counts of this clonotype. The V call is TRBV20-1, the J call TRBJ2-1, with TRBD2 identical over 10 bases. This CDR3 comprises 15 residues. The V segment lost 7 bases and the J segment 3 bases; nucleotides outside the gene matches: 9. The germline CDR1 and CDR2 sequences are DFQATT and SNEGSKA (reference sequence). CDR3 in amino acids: CSEAKASGGYNEQFF. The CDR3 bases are TGCAGTGAGGCGAAGGCTAGCGGGGGCTACAATGAGCAGTTCTTC.

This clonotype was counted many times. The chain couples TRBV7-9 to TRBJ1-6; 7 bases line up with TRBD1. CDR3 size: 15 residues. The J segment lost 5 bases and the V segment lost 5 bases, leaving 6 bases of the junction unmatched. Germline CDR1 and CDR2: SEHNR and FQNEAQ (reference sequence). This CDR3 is CASSQQGSDNSPLHF. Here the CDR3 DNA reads TGTGCCAGCAGCCAACAGGGGTCGGATAATTCACCCCTCCACTTT.

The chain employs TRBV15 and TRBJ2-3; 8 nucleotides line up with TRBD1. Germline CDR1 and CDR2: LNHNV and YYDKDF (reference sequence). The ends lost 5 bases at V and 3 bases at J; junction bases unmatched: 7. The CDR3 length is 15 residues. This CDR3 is CATSRRQGRTDTQYF. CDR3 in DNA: TGTGCCACCAGCCGTAGACAGGGGAGGACAGATACGCAGTATTTT. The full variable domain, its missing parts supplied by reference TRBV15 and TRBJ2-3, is DAMVIQNPRYQVTQFGKPVTLSCSQTLNHNVMYWYQQKSSQAPKLLFHYYDKDFNNEADTPDNFQSRRPNTSFCFLDIRSPGLGDTAMYLCATSRRQGRTDTQYFGPGTRLTVL.

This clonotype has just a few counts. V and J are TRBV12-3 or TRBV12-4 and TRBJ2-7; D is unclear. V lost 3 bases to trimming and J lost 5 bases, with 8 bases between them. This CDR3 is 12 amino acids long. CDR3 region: CASSLLPHEQYF. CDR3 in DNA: TGTGCCAGCAGTTTGTTACCCCACGAGCAGTACTTC.

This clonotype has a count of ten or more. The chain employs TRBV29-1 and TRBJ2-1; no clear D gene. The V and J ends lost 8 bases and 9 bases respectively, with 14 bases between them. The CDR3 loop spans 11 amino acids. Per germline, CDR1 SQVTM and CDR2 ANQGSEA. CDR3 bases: TGCAGCACGAGGAACTCCGCTGAGCAGTTCTTC. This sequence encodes CSTRNSAEQFF.

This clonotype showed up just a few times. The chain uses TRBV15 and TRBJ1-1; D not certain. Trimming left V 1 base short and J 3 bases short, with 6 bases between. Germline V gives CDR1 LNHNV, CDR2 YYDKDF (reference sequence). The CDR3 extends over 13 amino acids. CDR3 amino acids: CATSRVTDTEAFF. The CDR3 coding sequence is TGTGCCACCAGCAGAGTCACGGACACTGAAGCTTTCTTT.

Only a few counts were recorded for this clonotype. The CDR3 is CSAPRRGRGLADTQYF. The CDR3 bases are TGCAGTGCCCCACGTCGGGGCCGTGGGTTGGCAGATACGCAGTATTTT. The chain employs TRBV20-1 and TRBJ2-3, with D perhaps matching TRBD1 or TRBD2 (5 bases each). Germline V lookup: CDR1 DFQATT, CDR2 SNEGSKA (reference sequence). CDR3 length equals 16 residues. V was cut by 6 bases and J by 4 bases, with 23 bases left in between.

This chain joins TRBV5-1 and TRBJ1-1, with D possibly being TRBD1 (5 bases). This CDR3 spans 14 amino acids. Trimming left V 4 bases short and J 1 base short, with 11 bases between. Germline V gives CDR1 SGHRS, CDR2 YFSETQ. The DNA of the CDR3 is TGCGCCAGCAGCCCGGGGGGGAGGAACACTGAAGCTTTCTTT. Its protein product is CASSPGGRNTEAFF.

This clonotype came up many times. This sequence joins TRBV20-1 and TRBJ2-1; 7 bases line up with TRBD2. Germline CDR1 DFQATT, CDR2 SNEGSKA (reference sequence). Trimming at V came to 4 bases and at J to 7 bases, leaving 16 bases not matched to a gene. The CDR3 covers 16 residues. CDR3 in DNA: TGCAGTGCTATCTCAACCCGGGGGACTATTCGAAATGAGCAGTTCTTC. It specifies CSAISTRGTIRNEQFF.